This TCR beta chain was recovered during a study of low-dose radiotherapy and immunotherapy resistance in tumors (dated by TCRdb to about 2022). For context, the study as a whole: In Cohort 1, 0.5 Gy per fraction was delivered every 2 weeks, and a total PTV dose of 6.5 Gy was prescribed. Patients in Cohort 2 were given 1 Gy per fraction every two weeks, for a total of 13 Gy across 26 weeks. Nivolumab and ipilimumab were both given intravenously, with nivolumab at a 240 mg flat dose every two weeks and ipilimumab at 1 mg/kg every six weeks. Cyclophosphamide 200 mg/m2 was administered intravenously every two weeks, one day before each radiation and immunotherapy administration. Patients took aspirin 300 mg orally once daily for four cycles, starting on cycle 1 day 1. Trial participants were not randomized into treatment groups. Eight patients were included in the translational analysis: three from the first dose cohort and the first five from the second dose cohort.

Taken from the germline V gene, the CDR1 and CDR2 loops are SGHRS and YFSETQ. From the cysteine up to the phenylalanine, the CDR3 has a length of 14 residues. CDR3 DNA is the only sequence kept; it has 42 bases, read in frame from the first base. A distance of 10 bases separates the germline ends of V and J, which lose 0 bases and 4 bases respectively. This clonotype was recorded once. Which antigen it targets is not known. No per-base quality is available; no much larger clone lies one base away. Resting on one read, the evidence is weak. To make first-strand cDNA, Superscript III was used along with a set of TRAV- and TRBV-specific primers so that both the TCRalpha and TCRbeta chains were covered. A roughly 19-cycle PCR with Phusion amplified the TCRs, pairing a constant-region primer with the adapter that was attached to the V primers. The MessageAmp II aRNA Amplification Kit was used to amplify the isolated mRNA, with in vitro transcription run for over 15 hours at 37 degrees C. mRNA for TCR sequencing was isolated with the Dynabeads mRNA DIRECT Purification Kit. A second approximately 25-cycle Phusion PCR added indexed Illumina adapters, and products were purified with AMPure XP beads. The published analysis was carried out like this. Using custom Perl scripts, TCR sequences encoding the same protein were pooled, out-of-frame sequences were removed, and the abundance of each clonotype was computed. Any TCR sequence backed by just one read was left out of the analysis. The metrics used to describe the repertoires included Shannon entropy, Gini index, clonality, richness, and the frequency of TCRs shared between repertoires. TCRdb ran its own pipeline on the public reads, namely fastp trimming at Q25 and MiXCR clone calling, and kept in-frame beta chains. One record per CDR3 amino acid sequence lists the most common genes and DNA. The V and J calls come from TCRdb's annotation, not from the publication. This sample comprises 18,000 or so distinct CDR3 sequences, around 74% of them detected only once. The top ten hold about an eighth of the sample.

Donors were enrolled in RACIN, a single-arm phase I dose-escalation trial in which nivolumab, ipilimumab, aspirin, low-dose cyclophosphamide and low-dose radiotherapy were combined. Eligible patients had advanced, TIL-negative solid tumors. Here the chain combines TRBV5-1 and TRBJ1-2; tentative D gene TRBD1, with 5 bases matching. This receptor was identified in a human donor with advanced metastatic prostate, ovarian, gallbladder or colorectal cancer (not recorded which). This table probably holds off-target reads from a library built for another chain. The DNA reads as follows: TGCGCCAGCAGCTTGGGGGGGTCCGGCTATGGCTACACCTTC. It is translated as CASSLGGSGYGYTF.